The 30 T cell receptor beta chains presented below share a single source sample, sequenced in a study of blood T cell repertoires in COVID-19 (TCRdb year 2020). The method behind the library was the immunoSEQ multiplex PCR assay. The table was pulled from immuneACCESS by TCRdb, which kept in-frame rearrangements only. Such tables lose some clones; where checked, under half of the loss comes from unresolved V genes, and the rest has no known cause. In this sample the table shows some 70,000 clones, about 80% of which occur a single time. The ten most abundant clones make up around 0.83% of the sample. Sequenced: peripheral blood. The receptor set was obtained from a woman aged 70-85 years with acute or convalescent COVID-19.

The genes are TRBV4-3 and TRBJ2-7, with a possible D match to TRBD2 (7 bases). Per the germline V gene, CDR1 is LGHNA and CDR2 is YSLEER. The CDR3 has 17 amino acids. The V end lost 4 bases, the J end lost 2 bases, and 21 bases lay between the germline ends. In DNA form, the CDR3 reads TGCGCCAGCAGCCCCGCCTTTGGGGGGGGGACACCCTACGAGCAGTACTTC. Protein product: CASSPAFGGGTPYEQYF.

V is TRBV19 and J is TRBJ1-5, with D possibly TRBD1 on 5 matching bases. CDR1 is LNHDA and CDR2 is SQIVND in the germline V gene (reference sequence). CDR3 size: 13 residues. Trimming shortened V by 7 bases and J by 7 bases, and 14 bases separated the two germline ends. The CDR3: CASTDPGGQPQHF. CDR3 coding DNA: TGTGCCAGTACCGACCCTGGGGGGCAGCCCCAGCATTTT. Full variable domain (missing parts from reference TRBV19 and TRBJ1-5): DGGITQSPKYLFRKEGQNVTLSCEQNLNHDAMYWYRQDPGQGLRLIYYSQIVNDFQKGDIAEGYSVSREKKESFPLTVTSAQKNPTAFYLCASTDPGGQPQHFGDGTRLSIL.

The rearrangement links TRBV27 to TRBJ2-7, with D possibly being TRBD2 (5 bases). V gave up 5 bases and J gave up 1 base, with 12 bases separating them. The CDR3 totals 14 residues. Germline-derived CDR1 and CDR2 are MNHEY and SMNVEV (reference sequence). CDR3 in amino acids: CASSPSEGSYEQYF. CDR3 DNA: TGTGCCAGCAGTCCCTCTGAGGGATCCTACGAGCAGTACTTC.

This clone has just one count. The chain links TRBV19 to TRBJ2-6; a weak D match, TRBD2 (6 bases). There are 17 residues in the CDR3. Trimming cost V 3 bases and J 4 bases, with 16 bases left between them. CDR1 is LNHDA and CDR2 is SQIVND in the germline V gene (reference sequence). The CDR3 coding sequence is TGTGCCAGTAGTATGGGCGGGGCGGTCTCGGGGGCCAACGTCCTGACTTTC. The encoded protein is CASSMGGAVSGANVLTF.

The chain joins TRBV19 to TRBJ2-1; 10 bases align to TRBD1. CDR3 size: 14 residues. CDR1 is LNHDA, CDR2 SQIVND, per germline (reference sequence). V dropped 6 bases and J dropped 6; count of bases not matched to a gene: 5. The CDR3 protein is CASRGTGEVNEQFF. CDR3 sequence (DNA): TGTGCCAGTAGGGGGACAGGGGAAGTCAATGAGCAGTTCTTC.

The chain employs TRBV29-1 and TRBJ1-3; D gene unclear. Trimming took off 4 bases at V and 4 bases at J, with 20 bases between the two ends. The CDR3 loop spans 16 amino acids. CDR1 is SQVTM and CDR2 is ANQGSEA in the germline V gene. The CDR3 DNA is TGCAGCGTTGTTCGGGATGGTCCCTCCCCGGGAAACACCATATATTTT. Residues: CSVVRDGPSPGNTIYF.

The chain recombines TRBV4-1 with TRBJ2-1; TRBD2 aligns across 8 bases. CDR1 MGHRA and CDR2 YSYEKL come from the germline V gene. V shed 2 bases, J shed 6 bases, and the junction held 6 bases outside the gene matches. This CDR3 comprises 15 residues. Written as DNA, the CDR3 is TGCGCCAGCAGCCAACTATTGACTAGCGTCAATGAGCAGTTCTTC. It is translated as CASSQLLTSVNEQFF.

The chain combines TRBV9 with TRBJ1-6, with 7 bases aligning to TRBD1. Looked up from germline, CDR1 is SGDLS and CDR2 is YYNGEE. The CDR3 length is 15 residues. The V gene end was trimmed by 4 bases and the J gene end by 2 bases; junction bases not matched to a gene: 3. The CDR3 region has the DNA TGTGCCAGCAGCACGGGGACAGCCTATAATTCACCCCTCCACTTT. This translates into CASSTGTAYNSPLHF.

CDR3 residues: CASSGGQGGFETQYF. CDR3 nucleotides: TGTGCCAGCAGTGGGGGACAGGGGGGGTTCGAGACCCAGTACTTC. V and J are TRBV2 and TRBJ2-5; 11 positions match TRBD1. CDR1 is SNHLY and CDR2 is FYNNEI in the germline V gene. V lost 4 bases to trimming and J lost 5 bases; unmatched junction nucleotides: 6. This CDR3 is 15 amino acids long.

A remark on this clone: One end of the junction is discordant with germline, which a read error may explain. The V gene is TRBV7-2, the J gene TRBJ1-1; the match to TRBD1 covers 8 bases. The CDR3 consists of 15 residues. Germline-derived CDR1 and CDR2 are SGHTA and FQGNSA. The CDR3 reads CASSLRQGWNPEAFF. The CDR3 DNA follows: TGTGCCAGCAGCCTCCGACAGGGGTGGAACCCTGAAGCTTTCTTT.

This chain uses TRBV5-4 with TRBJ2-3, with TRBD2 matching 11 bases. Germline loops: CDR1 SGHNT, CDR2 YYREEE (reference sequence). V trimming: 2 bases; J trimming: 0 bases; junction bases outside the gene matches: 2. CDR3 length: 16 amino acids. The chain's CDR3 is CASSFRLAGSTDTQYF. CDR3 DNA sequence: TGTGCCAGCAGCTTTCGACTAGCGGGGAGCACAGATACGCAGTATTTT.

The J gene is TRBJ2-1, the V gene TRBV7-8; D call uncertain. Between the trimmed V and J ends, which lost 5 bases and 7 bases, there was a span of 15 bases. The CDR3 is made up of 14 amino acids. Germline V gene lookup returns CDR1 SGHVS and CDR2 FQNEAQ. Here the CDR3 reads CASSLSNLGNEQFF. The CDR3 DNA follows: TGTGCCAGCAGCCTATCCAACCTCGGGAATGAGCAGTTCTTC. Looking up the rest from reference TRBV7-8 and TRBJ2-1 gives the full variable domain: GAGVSQSPRYKVAKRGQDVALRCDPISGHVSLFWYQQALGQGPEFLTYFQNEAQLDKSGLPSDRFFAERPEGSVSTLKIQRTQQEDSAVYLCASSLSNLGNEQFFGPGTRLTVL.

The chain carries TRBV5-6 and TRBJ1-1; weak D call: TRBD1 (5 bases). Trimming took 2 bases from V and 5 from J, leaving 10 bases between them. CDR1 is SGHDT, CDR2 YYEEEE, per germline. The CDR3 totals 13 residues. The CDR3 here is CASSFTGHTEAFF. The CDR3 region has the DNA TGTGCCAGCAGCTTCACAGGACATACTGAAGCTTTCTTT.

This clone was seen only once. The rearrangement uses TRBV6-5 and TRBJ1-5; 10 bases are a match to TRBD1. This CDR3 is 15 amino acids long. J lost 7 bases, V lost 8 bases, and 11 bases had no gene match. CDR1 and CDR2 from the germline V gene are MNHEY and SVGAGI. The CDR3 here is CASGLFGTGDQPQHF. The CDR3 nucleotides read TGTGCCAGCGGGCTATTTGGGACAGGGGACCAGCCCCAGCATTTT.

The rearrangement joins TRBV9 to TRBJ2-5; 8 bases agree with TRBD2. Per germline, CDR1 SGDLS and CDR2 YYNGEE. The J segment lost 5 bases and the V segment lost 2 bases, leaving 11 bases of the junction unmatched. The CDR3 totals 16 residues. The CDR3: CASSVNPAGVRETQYF. As DNA, the CDR3 is TGTGCCAGCAGCGTCAACCCAGCGGGAGTGCGGGAGACCCAGTACTTC.

The chain employs TRBV5-6 and TRBJ2-1; D is possibly TRBD1 (6 bases). V lost 3 bases, J lost 2 bases, and 12 bases lay in between. The CDR3 has 15 amino acids. Germline CDR1 reads SGHDT; CDR2 reads YYEEEE. The chain's CDR3 is CASSSTQGPYNEQFF. DNA for the CDR3: TGTGCCAGCAGCTCCACACAGGGCCCCTACAATGAGCAGTTCTTC.

This clone was seen only a few times. The V call is TRBV6-2 or TRBV6-3, the J call TRBJ2-1; 8 nucleotides agree with TRBD1. V gave up 6 bases and J gave up 10 bases; unmatched junction bases: 11. Germline-derived CDR1 and CDR2 are MNHEY and SVGEGT. The CDR3 is made up of 14 amino acids. The CDR3 loop is CASSRPGTGMEQFF. CDR3 in DNA: TGTGCCAGCAGCCGTCCCGGGACAGGCATGGAGCAGTTCTTC.

V usage is TRBV16 and J usage is TRBJ2-5, with a possible D match to TRBD1 (5 bases). Germline lookup yields CDR1 KGHSY and CDR2 FQNENV. Trimming removed 2 bases at V and 6 bases at J, with 19 bases between. This CDR3 has 16 residues. The CDR3 sequence: CASSQLGEGVDKTQYF. CDR3 bases: TGTGCCAGCAGCCAACTCGGCGAAGGGGTGGATAAGACCCAGTACTTC. Based on the CDR3 plus reference TRBV16 and TRBJ2-5, the full variable domain is GEEVAQTPKHLVRGEGQKAKLYCAPIKGHSYVFWYQQVLKNEFKFLISFQNENVFDETGMPKERFSAKCLPNSPCSLEIQATKLEDSAVYFCASSQLGEGVDKTQYFGPGTRLLVL.

The chain has TRBV3-1 (or the pseudogene TRBV3-2) and TRBJ1-4; D not certain. With 0 bases removed from V and 5 bases from J, the gap between germline ends came to 7 bases. The CDR3 consists of 14 residues. CDR1 is LGHDT and CDR2 is YNNKEL in the germline V gene (reference sequence). The CDR3 bases are TGTGCCAGCAGCCAAGAAAGCGTAAATGAAAAACTGTTTTTT. It codes for CASSQESVNEKLFF.

The CDR3 DNA follows: TGTGCCAGCAGACCCCCGGGACTAGCGGGGCGGGCGGGAAATGAGCAGTTCTTC. Protein sequence: CASRPPGLAGRAGNEQFF. The chain combines TRBV28 with TRBJ2-1; 13 bases are a match to TRBD2. The V gene end was trimmed by 6 bases and the J gene end by 7 bases; junction bases not matched to a gene: 15. Germline V gives CDR1 MDHEN, CDR2 SYDVKM. This CDR3 is built from 18 residues.

V and J are TRBV5-4 and TRBJ1-2; 7 bases agree with TRBD1. The CDR3 contains 15 residues. The ends lost 3 bases at V and 4 bases at J; junction bases unmatched: 9. In germline, CDR1 is SGHNT, CDR2 YYREEE (reference sequence). CDR3 sequence: CASSSSQGFTYGYTF. CDR3 bases: TGTGCCAGCAGCTCCTCACAGGGGTTTACCTATGGCTACACCTTC.

This clone appeared once. The chain employs TRBV5-1 and TRBJ2-5; TRBD2 is a possible D gene (7 bases). With 5 bases removed from V and 1 base from J, the gap between germline ends came to 18 bases. Germline values: CDR1 SGHRS, CDR2 YFSETQ. The CDR3 loop spans 16 amino acids. CDR3 nucleotides: TGCGCCAGCAGACAGGGTGTGGGGGGGATCCAAGAGACCCAGTACTTC. It translates to CASRQGVGGIQETQYF.

V and J are TRBV19 and TRBJ1-5; D not resolved. Germline V gene data show CDR1 as LNHDA and CDR2 as SQIVND (reference sequence). V lost 2 bases and J lost 0, with 5 bases in between. There are 14 residues in the CDR3. The CDR3 sequence is CASSIRVSNQPQHF. In DNA form, the CDR3 reads TGTGCCAGTAGTATACGGGTTAGCAATCAGCCCCAGCATTTT. The full variable domain, completed using reference TRBV19 and TRBJ1-5, is DGGITQSPKYLFRKEGQNVTLSCEQNLNHDAMYWYRQDPGQGLRLIYYSQIVNDFQKGDIAEGYSVSREKKESFPLTVTSAQKNPTAFYLCASSIRVSNQPQHFGDGTRLSIL.

This clone appeared a single time. The chain uses TRBV9 and TRBJ2-7, with 8 bases that match TRBD1. This CDR3 comprises 15 residues. The trim removed 3 bases at V and 5 bases at J, leaving 10 bases unmatched. The germline V gene encodes CDR1 SGDLS and CDR2 YYNGEE. The CDR3 sequence: CASSADHRGFDEQYF. As DNA, the CDR3 is TGTGCCAGCAGCGCAGACCACAGGGGGTTCGACGAGCAGTACTTC.

This clone was detected a few times. This chain uses TRBV7-2 with TRBJ2-4, with 8 positions matching TRBD1. This CDR3 contains 17 residues. After removal of 1 base from V and 4 bases from J, the junction contained 9 bases not matched to a gene. Germline lookup yields CDR1 SGHTA and CDR2 FQGNSA. This chain's CDR3 is CASSLDRVGTGKNIQYF. The DNA of the CDR3 is TGTGCCAGCAGCTTAGATCGTGTTGGGACAGGAAAAAACATTCAGTACTTC.

This clone was detected many times. This chain joins TRBV7-6 and TRBJ2-1; D unresolved. CDR1 and CDR2 (germline): SGHVS, FNYEAQ. Trimming took 5 bases from V and 0 from J, leaving 14 bases between them. The CDR3 sequence is 16 residues long. The CDR3 DNA sequence: TGTGCCAGCAGCCCCCAGTGGGCAGGCTCCTACAATGAGCAGTTCTTC. Amino acids: CASSPQWAGSYNEQFF.

The chain carries TRBV10-3 and TRBJ2-1, with D unresolved. The CDR3 has 13 amino acids. V was shortened by 2 bases and J by 6 bases, with 8 bases between the two germline ends. CDR1 ENHRY and CDR2 SYGVKD come from the germline V gene. CDR3 DNA sequence: TGTGCCATCAGTGAGCAAACAAGCAATGAGCAGTTCTTC. Translated: CAISEQTSNEQFF.

This chain joins TRBV6-5 and TRBJ1-6; D may be TRBD1 (6 bases). Germline V gene data show CDR1 as MNHEY and CDR2 as SVGAGI. The length of the CDR3 is 15 residues. V lost 2 bases and J 7 bases, leaving 12 bases between the germline ends. The CDR3 sequence: CASSYHREGNSPLHF. The CDR3, as DNA: TGTGCCAGCAGTTACCACAGGGAAGGCAATTCACCCCTCCACTTT.

This chain's CDR3 is CATSWGGLCEQYF. CDR3 DNA sequence: TGTGCCACCAGTTGGGGGGGGCTCTGCGAGCAGTACTTC. The chain has TRBV24-1 and TRBJ2-7; D is possibly TRBD2 (7 bases). The CDR3 loop spans 13 amino acids. Germline V gene data show CDR1 as KGHDR and CDR2 as SFDVKD. The V end lost 6 bases, the J end lost 6 bases, and 14 bases lay between the germline ends.

This clone occurred once. This rearrangement joins TRBV28 to TRBJ2-5; 8 bases line up with TRBD1. V lost 5 bases, J lost 5 bases, and 10 bases stayed unmatched. This CDR3 contains 15 residues. CDR1 is MDHEN and CDR2 is SYDVKM in the germline V gene. The CDR3 loop reads CASSPAPGGAETQYF. CDR3 bases: TGTGCCAGCAGTCCCGCGCCAGGGGGCGCGGAGACCCAGTACTTC. The complete variable domain, with remaining parts taken from reference TRBV28 and TRBJ2-5, reads DVKVTQSSRYLVKRTGEKVFLECVQDMDHENMFWYRQDPGLGLRLIYFSYDVKMKEKGDIPEGYSVSREKKERFSLILESASTNQTSMYLCASSPAPGGAETQYFGPGTRLLVL.